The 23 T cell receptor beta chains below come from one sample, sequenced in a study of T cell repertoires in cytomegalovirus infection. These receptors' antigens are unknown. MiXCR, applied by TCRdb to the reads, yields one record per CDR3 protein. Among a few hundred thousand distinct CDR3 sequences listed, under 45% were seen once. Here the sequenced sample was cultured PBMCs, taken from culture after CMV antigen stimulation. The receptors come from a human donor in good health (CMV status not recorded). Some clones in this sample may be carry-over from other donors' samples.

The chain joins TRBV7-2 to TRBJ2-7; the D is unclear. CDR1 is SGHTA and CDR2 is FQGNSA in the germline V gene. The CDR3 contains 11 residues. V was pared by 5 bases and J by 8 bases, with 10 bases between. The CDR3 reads CASSALIKQYF. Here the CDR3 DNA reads TGTGCCAGCAGCGCCCTTATCAAGCAGTACTTC.

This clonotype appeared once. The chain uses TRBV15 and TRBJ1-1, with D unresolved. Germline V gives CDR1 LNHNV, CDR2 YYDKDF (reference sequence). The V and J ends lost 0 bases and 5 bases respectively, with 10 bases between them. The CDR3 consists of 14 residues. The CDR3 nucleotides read TGTGCCACCAGCAGAGATAGGGCCTGGACTGAAGCTTTCTTT. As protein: CATSRDRAWTEAFF.

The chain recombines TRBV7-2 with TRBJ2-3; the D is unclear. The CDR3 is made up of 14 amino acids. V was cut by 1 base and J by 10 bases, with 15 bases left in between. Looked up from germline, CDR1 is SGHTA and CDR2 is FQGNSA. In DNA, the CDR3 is TGTGCCAGCAGCTTAGACGCGGCCTCTGGGTCGCAGTATTTT. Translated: CASSLDAASGSQYF.

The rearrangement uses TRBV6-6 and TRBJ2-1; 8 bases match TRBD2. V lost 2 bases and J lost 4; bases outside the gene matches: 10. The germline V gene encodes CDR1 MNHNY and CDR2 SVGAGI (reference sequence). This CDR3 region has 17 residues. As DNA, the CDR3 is TGTGCCAGCAGTTACGGACTAGCCCCCACCTGGTACAATGAGCAGTTCTTC. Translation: CASSYGLAPTWYNEQFF.

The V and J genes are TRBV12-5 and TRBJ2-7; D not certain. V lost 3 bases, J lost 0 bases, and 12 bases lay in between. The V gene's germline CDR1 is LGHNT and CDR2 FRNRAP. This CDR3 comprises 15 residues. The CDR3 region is CASGFRLESSYEQYF. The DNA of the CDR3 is TGTGCTAGTGGTTTTAGACTGGAAAGCTCCTACGAGCAGTACTTC.

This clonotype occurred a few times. The CDR3 loop is CASSAGAGTQPQHF. The CDR3 DNA reads TGCGCCAGCAGCGCCGGAGCAGGTACTCAGCCCCAGCATTTT. The chain joins TRBV5-1 to TRBJ1-5; D is ambiguous. CDR3 size: 14 residues. V lost 4 bases, J lost 6 bases, and 14 bases lay in between. Germline values: CDR1 SGHRS, CDR2 YFSETQ. Based on the CDR3 plus reference TRBV5-1 and TRBJ1-5, the full variable domain is KAGVTQTPRYLIKTRGQQVTLSCSPISGHRSVSWYQQTPGQGLQFLFEYFSETQRNKGNFPGRFSGRQFSNSRSEMNVSTLELGDSALYLCASSAGAGTQPQHFGDGTRLSIL.

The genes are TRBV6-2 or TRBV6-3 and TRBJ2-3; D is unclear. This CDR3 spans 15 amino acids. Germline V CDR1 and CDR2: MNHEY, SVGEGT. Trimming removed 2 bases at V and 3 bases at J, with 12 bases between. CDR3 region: CASSYVSLRTDTQYF. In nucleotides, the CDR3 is TGTGCCAGCAGTTACGTTTCTTTGAGGACAGATACGCAGTATTTT.

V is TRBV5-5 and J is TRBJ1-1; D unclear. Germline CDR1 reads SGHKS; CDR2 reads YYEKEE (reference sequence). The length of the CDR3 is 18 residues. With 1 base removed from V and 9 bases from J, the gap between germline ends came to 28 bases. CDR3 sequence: CASSLRPPGPYRTAQAFF. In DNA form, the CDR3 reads TGTGCCAGCAGCTTGAGGCCACCAGGACCTTACCGAACCGCCCAAGCTTTCTTT.

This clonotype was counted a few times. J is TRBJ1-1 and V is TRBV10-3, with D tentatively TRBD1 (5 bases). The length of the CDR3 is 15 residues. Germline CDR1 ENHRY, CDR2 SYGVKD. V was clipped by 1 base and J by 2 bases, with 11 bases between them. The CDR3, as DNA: TGTGCCATCAGTGAGTTGGTAGGGGCCAACACTGAAGCTTTCTTT. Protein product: CAISELVGANTEAFF.

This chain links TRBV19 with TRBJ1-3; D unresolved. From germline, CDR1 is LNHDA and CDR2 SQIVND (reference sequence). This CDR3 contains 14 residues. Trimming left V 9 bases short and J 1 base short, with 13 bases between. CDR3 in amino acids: CASDADGSGNTIYF. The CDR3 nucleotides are TGTGCCAGCGATGCGGACGGATCTGGAAACACCATATATTTT.

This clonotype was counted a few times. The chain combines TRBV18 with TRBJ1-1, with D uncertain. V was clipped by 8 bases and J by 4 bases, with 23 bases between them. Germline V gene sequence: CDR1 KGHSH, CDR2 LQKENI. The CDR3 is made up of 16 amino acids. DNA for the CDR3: TGTGCCAGCGCTCCTCTCCTAGATCCTTCTGGCACTGAAGCTTTCTTT. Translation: CASAPLLDPSGTEAFF.

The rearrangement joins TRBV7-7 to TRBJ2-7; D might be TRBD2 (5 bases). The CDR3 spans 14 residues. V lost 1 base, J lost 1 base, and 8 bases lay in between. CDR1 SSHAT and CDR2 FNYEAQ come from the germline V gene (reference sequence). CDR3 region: CASSLERGSYEQYF. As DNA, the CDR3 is TGTGCCAGCAGCTTAGAACGGGGTTCCTACGAGCAGTACTTC. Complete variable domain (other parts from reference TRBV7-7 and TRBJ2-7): GAGVSQSPRYKVTKRGQDVTLRCDPISSHATLYWYQQALGQGPEFLTYFNYEAQPDKSGLPSDRFSAERPEGSISTLTIQRTEQRDSAMYRCASSLERGSYEQYFGPGTRLTVT.

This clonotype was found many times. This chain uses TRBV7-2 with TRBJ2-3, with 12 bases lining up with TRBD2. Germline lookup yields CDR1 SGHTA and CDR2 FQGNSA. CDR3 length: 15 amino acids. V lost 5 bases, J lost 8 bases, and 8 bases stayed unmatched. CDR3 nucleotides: TGTGCCAGCAGCAGGACTAGCGGGGACCCCGGTACGCAGTATTTT. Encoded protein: CASSRTSGDPGTQYF.

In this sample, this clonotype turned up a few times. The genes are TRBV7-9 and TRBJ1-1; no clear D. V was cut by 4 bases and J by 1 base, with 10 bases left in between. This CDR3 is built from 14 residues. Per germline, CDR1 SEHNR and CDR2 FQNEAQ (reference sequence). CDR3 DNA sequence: TGTGCCAGCAGCTCCCGAAGTGGGAACACTGAAGCTTTCTTT. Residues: CASSSRSGNTEAFF.

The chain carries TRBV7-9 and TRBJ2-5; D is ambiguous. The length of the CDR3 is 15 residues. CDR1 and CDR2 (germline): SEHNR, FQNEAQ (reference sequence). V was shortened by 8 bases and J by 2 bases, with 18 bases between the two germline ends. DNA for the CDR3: TGTGCCAGCTCCCCCTGGGGTGATTCTCAAGAGACCCAGTACTTC. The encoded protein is CASSPWGDSQETQYF. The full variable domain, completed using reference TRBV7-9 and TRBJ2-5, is DTGVSQNPRHKITKRGQNVTFRCDPISEHNRLYWYRQTLGQGPEFLTYFQNEAQLEKSRLLSDRFSAERPKGSFSTLEIQRTEQGDSAMYLCASSPWGDSQETQYFGPGTRLLVL.

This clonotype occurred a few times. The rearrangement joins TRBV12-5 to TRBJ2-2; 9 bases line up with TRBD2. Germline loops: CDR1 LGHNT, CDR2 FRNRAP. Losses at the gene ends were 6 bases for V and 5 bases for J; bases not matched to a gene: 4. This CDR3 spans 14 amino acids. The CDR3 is CASGGTSSTGELFF. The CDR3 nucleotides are TGTGCTAGTGGCGGGACTAGCAGTACCGGGGAGCTGTTTTTT.

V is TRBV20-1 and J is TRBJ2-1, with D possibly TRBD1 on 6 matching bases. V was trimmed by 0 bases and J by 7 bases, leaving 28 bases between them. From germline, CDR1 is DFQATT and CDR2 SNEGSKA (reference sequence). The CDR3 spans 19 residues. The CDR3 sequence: CSARDNRVILGRNKNEQFF. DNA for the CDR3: TGCAGTGCTAGAGACAACAGGGTAATCCTGGGTAGAAACAAGAATGAGCAGTTCTTC.

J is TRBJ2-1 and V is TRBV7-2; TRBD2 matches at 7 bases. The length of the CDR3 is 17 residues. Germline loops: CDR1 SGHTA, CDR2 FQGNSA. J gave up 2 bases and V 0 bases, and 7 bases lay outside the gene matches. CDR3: CASSLAGGGSPYNEQFF. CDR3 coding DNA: TGTGCCAGCAGCTTAGCGGGCGGCGGGAGTCCCTACAATGAGCAGTTCTTC. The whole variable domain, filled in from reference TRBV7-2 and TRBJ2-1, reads GAGVSQSPSNKVTEKGKDVELRCDPISGHTALYWYRQSLGQGLEFLIYFQGNSAPDKSGLPSDRFSAERTGGSVSTLTIQRTQQEDSAVYLCASSLAGGGSPYNEQFFGPGTRLTVL.

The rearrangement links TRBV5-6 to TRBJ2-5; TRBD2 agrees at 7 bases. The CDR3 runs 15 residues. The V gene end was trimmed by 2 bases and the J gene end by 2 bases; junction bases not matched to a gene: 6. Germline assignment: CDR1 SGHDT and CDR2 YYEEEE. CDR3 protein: CASSFLSSGQETQYF. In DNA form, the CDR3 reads TGTGCCAGCAGCTTTCTGTCTAGCGGACAAGAGACCCAGTACTTC.

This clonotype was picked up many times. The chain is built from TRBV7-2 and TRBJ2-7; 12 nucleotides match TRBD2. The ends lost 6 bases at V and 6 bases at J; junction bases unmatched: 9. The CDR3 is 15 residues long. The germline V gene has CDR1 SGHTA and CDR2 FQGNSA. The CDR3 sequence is CASRSTSGRQGEQYF. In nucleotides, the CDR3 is TGTGCCAGCAGATCCACTAGCGGGAGGCAGGGCGAGCAGTACTTC.

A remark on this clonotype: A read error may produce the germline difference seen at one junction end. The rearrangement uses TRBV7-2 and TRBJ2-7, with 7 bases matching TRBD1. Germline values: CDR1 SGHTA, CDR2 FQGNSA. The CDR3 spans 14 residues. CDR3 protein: CASSFQGENYEQHF. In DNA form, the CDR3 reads TGTGCCAGCAGCTTCCAGGGGGAGAACTACGAGCAGCACTTC.

The CDR3 sequence: CASSPRSDRAYEQYF. In DNA, the CDR3 is TGTGCCAGCAGCCCACGAAGTGACAGAGCCTACGAGCAGTACTTC. This rearrangement joins TRBV7-8 to TRBJ2-7, with D possibly TRBD1 on 5 matching bases. The V gene's germline CDR1 is SGHVS and CDR2 FQNEAQ. The CDR3 consists of 15 residues. V was shortened by 5 bases and J by 2 bases, with 16 bases between the two germline ends.

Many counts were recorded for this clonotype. CDR3 in amino acids: CASSSMGTDGELFF. The CDR3 region has the DNA TGTGCCAGCAGCTCGATGGGGACAGACGGGGAGCTGTTTTTT. The chain has TRBV7-8 and TRBJ2-2; TRBD1 matches 7 bases. The germline gives CDR1 SGHVS, CDR2 FQNEAQ. V shed 4 bases, J shed 7 bases, and the junction held 6 bases outside the gene matches. There are 14 residues in the CDR3.